These 18 T cell receptor beta chains were sequenced from one sample in a study of shared clonotypes between healthy human individuals. Clones were read by immunoSEQ multiplex PCR, and TCRdb kept only the in-frame ones, dropping some. The sample holds hundreds of thousands of clones, 55% to 85% seen once. Sample: memory CD4+ T cells sorted from blood. Subset here: CD45RA-negative fraction. The source of these receptors is a young woman in good health.

The chain links TRBV27 to TRBJ2-4; no clear D gene. From germline, CDR1 is MNHEY and CDR2 SMNVEV (reference sequence). The CDR3 runs to 15 residues. Trimming took 5 bases from V and 0 from J, leaving 11 bases between them. CDR3 region: CASSPLGVAKNIQYF. The DNA of the CDR3 is TGTGCCAGCAGTCCTTTAGGTGTAGCCAAAAACATTCAGTACTTC.

This chain links TRBV5-8 with TRBJ1-4, with D uncertain. The CDR3 spans 13 residues. The germline gives CDR1 SGHTS, CDR2 YDEGEE. V lost 3 bases to trimming and J lost 6 bases, with 9 bases between them. The CDR3 nucleotides read TGTGCCAGCAGCTCGTGGGATGATGAAAAACTGTTTTTT. Amino acids: CASSSWDDEKLFF.

The V gene is TRBV27, the J gene TRBJ2-3; TRBD1 agrees at 8 bases. J lost 6 bases, V lost 5 bases, and 10 bases had no gene match. This CDR3 contains 15 residues. Per the germline V gene, CDR1 is MNHEY and CDR2 is SMNVEV (reference sequence). DNA of the CDR3: TGTGCCAGCAGTCCCCTGCAGGGGGCTCTGGATACGCAGTATTTT. Residues: CASSPLQGALDTQYF.

Written as DNA, the CDR3 is TGCAGTGCAGCAGGGGGGCGCGGCTACACCTTC. It is translated as CSAAGGRGYTF. The chain is built from TRBV20-1 and TRBJ1-2; 7 bases fit TRBD1. The CDR3 is 11 amino acids. Trimming removed 6 bases from V and 8 bases from J; junction bases left unmatched: 6. The germline gives CDR1 DFQATT, CDR2 SNEGSKA (reference sequence).

V is TRBV18 and J is TRBJ2-3, with D perhaps TRBD1 (5 bases). Germline values: CDR1 KGHSH, CDR2 LQKENI. V was trimmed by 0 bases and J by 4 bases, leaving 17 bases between them. This CDR3 has 17 amino acids. The CDR3 DNA sequence: TGTGCCAGCTCACCACCGTATGGACAAATGGTACCAGATACGCAGTATTTT. It translates to CASSPPYGQMVPDTQYF.

V is TRBV7-9 and J is TRBJ1-2; the match to TRBD1 covers 8 bases. The V and J ends lost 4 bases and 7 bases, in that order; junction bases with no gene match: 5. The CDR3 length is 13 residues. CDR1 is SEHNR and CDR2 is FQNEAQ in the germline V gene (reference sequence). The CDR3 loop reads CASSSDRASGYTF. CDR3 DNA sequence: TGTGCCAGCAGCTCGGACAGGGCGTCTGGCTACACCTTC.

The chain has TRBV28 and TRBJ1-3; the match to TRBD1 covers 8 bases. The CDR3 length is 15 residues. CDR1 is MDHEN and CDR2 is SYDVKM in the germline V gene. Trimming took 5 bases from V and 3 from J; bases not matched to a gene: 6. The DNA of the CDR3 is TGTGCCAGCAGTGCCCCGACAGGGGTTGGAAACACCATATATTTT. It is translated as CASSAPTGVGNTIYF.

Turning to this clone: Other DNA sequences in this specimen translate into the identical CDR3. This chain uses TRBV7-2 with TRBJ1-1, with 8 bases matching TRBD1. Germline assignment: CDR1 SGHTA and CDR2 FQGNSA. CDR3 length: 13 amino acids. V was pared by 5 bases and J by 4 bases, with 3 bases of the junction left unmatched. The chain's CDR3 is CASSPGGGTEAFF. The CDR3 DNA is TGTGCCAGCAGCCCAGGGGGCGGCACTGAAGCTTTCTTT.

The genes are TRBV29-1 and TRBJ2-6; D is uncertain. The CDR3 is made up of 14 amino acids. CDR1 and CDR2 from the germline V gene are SQVTM and ANQGSEA. The germline V and J ends were trimmed by 6 bases and 0 bases, with 9 bases remaining between them. CDR3 in DNA: TGCAGCGTAGAAAAAAGCTCTGGGGCCAACGTCCTGACTTTC. Translating gives CSVEKSSGANVLTF.

This clone has only a few counts. The chain uses TRBV7-6 and TRBJ2-7; D is unresolved. The V end lost 3 bases, the J end lost 1 base, and 7 bases lay between the germline ends. From germline, CDR1 is SGHVS and CDR2 FNYEAQ. The CDR3 consists of 13 residues. The CDR3 spells CASSFLGSYEQYF. CDR3 DNA: TGTGCCAGCAGCTTTTTAGGGTCCTACGAGCAGTACTTC. The entire variable domain, with the rest obtained from reference TRBV7-6 and TRBJ2-7, is as follows: GAGVSQSPRYKVTKRGQDVALRCDPISGHVSLYWYRQALGQGPEFLTYFNYEAQQDKSGLPNDRFSAERPEGSISTLTIQRTEQRDSAMYRCASSFLGSYEQYFGPGTRLTVT.

The CDR3 region is CASSIRQGREKLFF. The CDR3 DNA follows: TGTGCCAGTAGTATTAGACAGGGGCGTGAAAAACTGTTTTTT. The gene calls are TRBV19 and TRBJ1-4; 8 nucleotides match TRBD1. This CDR3 is 14 amino acids long. Germline CDR1 reads LNHDA; CDR2 reads SQIVND (reference sequence). Trimming removed 3 bases from V and 7 bases from J; junction bases left unmatched: 4.

This clone has a handful of counts. This sequence joins TRBV28 and TRBJ1-2; D possibly corresponds to TRBD1 (5 bases). V was shortened by 3 bases and J by 5 bases, with 13 bases between the two germline ends. The CDR3 runs 14 residues. In germline, CDR1 is MDHEN, CDR2 SYDVKM. The CDR3 DNA sequence: TGTGCCAGCAGTTTGGGGACGGGCATTTATGGCTACACCTTC. Translation: CASSLGTGIYGYTF.

CDR3 protein: CASSLGHNNQPQHF. The CDR3 DNA follows: TGTGCCAGCAGCTTAGGTCACAACAATCAGCCCCAGCATTTT. The chain joins TRBV7-9 to TRBJ1-5; no clear D. The CDR3 has 14 residues. Germline CDR1 is SEHNR and CDR2 is FQNEAQ (reference sequence). V lost 1 base to trimming and J lost 3 bases, with 7 bases between them.

Comment on this clone: The sample contains more than one DNA sequence encoding this CDR3. This sequence joins TRBV28 and TRBJ2-3; 8 nucleotides agree with TRBD1. The junction had 3 bases not matched to a gene; V was cut back by 4 bases and J by 3 bases. CDR1 MDHEN and CDR2 SYDVKM come from the germline V gene. This CDR3 has 14 amino acids. The CDR3 is CASSSGQGTDTQYF. The CDR3 DNA follows: TGTGCCAGCAGTTCAGGACAGGGTACAGATACGCAGTATTTT. Looking up the rest from reference TRBV28 and TRBJ2-3 gives the full variable domain: DVKVTQSSRYLVKRTGEKVFLECVQDMDHENMFWYRQDPGLGLRLIYFSYDVKMKEKGDIPEGYSVSREKKERFSLILESASTNQTSMYLCASSSGQGTDTQYFGPGTRLTVL.

The V and J genes are TRBV5-1 and TRBJ1-1; D call uncertain. The CDR3 runs to 15 residues. Germline CDR1 and CDR2: SGHRS and YFSETQ. V lost 4 bases to trimming and J lost 7 bases, with 20 bases between them. CDR3 nucleotide sequence: TGCGCCAGCAGCCCCTTACACGCGGAGAAGGTTGAAGCTTTCTTT. It encodes CASSPLHAEKVEAFF.

V is TRBV6-5 and J is TRBJ2-3; D tentatively reads TRBD1 or TRBD2 (5 bases each). V lost 7 bases, J lost 6 bases, and 14 bases lay in between. CDR1 MNHEY and CDR2 SVGAGI come from the germline V gene. This CDR3 has 13 amino acids. The CDR3 spells CASNRWDGDTQYF. In DNA, the CDR3 is TGTGCCAGCAACAGGTGGGACGGCGATACGCAGTATTTT.

Written as DNA, the CDR3 is TGTGCCAGCAGCCCCCTGGGGACAGGGCAGGCCCCTGAAGCTTTCTTT. Its protein is CASSPLGTGQAPEAFF. The rearrangement links TRBV28 to TRBJ1-1; 9 bases fit TRBD1. The germline V gene encodes CDR1 MDHEN and CDR2 SYDVKM. This CDR3 has 16 residues. J was trimmed by 6 bases and V by 6 bases; bases with no gene match: 14.

The chain has TRBV18 and TRBJ2-7; D possibly corresponds to TRBD1 (6 bases). CDR1 and CDR2 from the germline V gene are KGHSH and LQKENI. Trimming shortened V by 4 bases and J by 6 bases, and 13 bases separated the two germline ends. CDR3 length equals 13 residues. The CDR3 sequence: CASSRTDRTEQYF. Here the CDR3 DNA reads TGTGCCAGCTCACGAACCGACAGGACCGAGCAGTACTTC.